A single sample gave rise to the 17 T cell receptor beta chains below, sequenced in a study of T cells in Graves' hyperthyroidism and ophthalmopathy. RNA transcripts provided the source from which TCR beta CDR3 regions were amplified. Using the HTBI primer set, a first-round RT-PCR was run on the TCR CDR3. TCRdb processed the multiplex PCR reads anew with MiXCR; each CDR3 protein has one entry. The top ten hold roughly 10% of the sample, which has about 740,000 distinct CDR3 sequences, 11% to 15% seen once. Sequences were obtained from blood. The receptors stem from a woman aged 18-30 years with Graves' hyperthyroidism.

This clonotype occurred many times. The gene calls are TRBV30 and TRBJ2-1; 7 bases fit TRBD2. The CDR3 loop spans 15 amino acids. Trimming cost V 5 bases and J 2 bases; bases outside gene matches: 9. CDR1 and CDR2 (germline): GTSNPN, SVGIG (reference sequence). The CDR3 spells CAWRGSSEAYNEQFF. The CDR3 region has the DNA TGTGCCTGGCGCGGGAGCTCGGAAGCCTACAATGAGCAGTTCTTC.

V gene TRBV30 combines with J gene TRBJ1-5, with a weak D call TRBD1 (5 bases). The V end lost 5 bases, the J end lost 6 bases, and 14 bases lay between the germline ends. The CDR3 extends over 13 amino acids. Germline CDR1 is GTSNPN and CDR2 is SVGIG (reference sequence). The CDR3 protein is CAWETGWGQPQHF. In DNA form, the CDR3 reads TGTGCCTGGGAAACAGGCTGGGGTCAGCCCCAGCATTTT.

This clonotype occurred a few times. This chain links TRBV20-1 with TRBJ1-2, with TRBD1 matching 9 bases. Germline V gene lookup returns CDR1 DFQATT and CDR2 SNEGSKA (reference sequence). V trimming: 1 base; J trimming: 4 bases; junction bases outside the gene matches: 7. CDR3 length equals 15 residues. The CDR3 nucleotides are TGCAGTGCTAGAGTGGCCGACAGGGGGATCTATGGCTACACCTTC. This sequence encodes CSARVADRGIYGYTF.

This clonotype was observed at least ten times. This chain uses TRBV5-6 with TRBJ2-4; no definite D call. CDR3 length: 15 amino acids. The germline gives CDR1 SGHDT, CDR2 YYEEEE. Trimming shortened V by 0 bases and J by 5 bases, and 12 bases separated the two germline ends. The CDR3, as DNA: TGTGCCAGCAGCTTGGAGTTAAGCCAGGAAAACATTCAGTACTTC. Its protein is CASSLELSQENIQYF.

In its sample, this clonotype was seen a few times. The CDR3 here is CSARGYGNTEAFF. The CDR3 bases are TGCAGTGCTAGGGGATATGGGAACACTGAAGCTTTCTTT. The chain has TRBV20-1 and TRBJ1-1; D unresolved. The CDR3 sequence is 13 residues long. With 3 bases removed from V and 1 base from J, the gap between germline ends came to 9 bases. The germline V gene encodes CDR1 DFQATT and CDR2 SNEGSKA (reference sequence).

The gene calls are TRBV6-1 and TRBJ1-2, with a tentative D call TRBD1 (6 bases). This CDR3 has 15 amino acids. Germline lookup yields CDR1 MNHNS and CDR2 SASEGT. V was cut by 6 bases and J by 2 bases, with 16 bases left in between. The CDR3 nucleotides read TGTGCCAGCAGGGAAATTCAGGACAGCAACTATGGCTACACCTTC. Encoded protein: CASREIQDSNYGYTF.

In its sample, this clonotype was seen many times. This chain connects TRBV28 to TRBJ2-3; no clear D. The CDR3 totals 15 residues. Between the trimmed V and J ends, which lost 7 bases and 2 bases, there was a span of 16 bases. CDR1 is MDHEN and CDR2 is SYDVKM in the germline V gene. The CDR3 protein is CASNSDRPPTDTQYF. CDR3 DNA: TGTGCCAGCAATTCGGACCGCCCGCCCACAGATACGCAGTATTTT.

This sequence joins TRBV7-9 and TRBJ2-7, with a weak D call TRBD2 (6 bases). CDR1 is SEHNR and CDR2 is FQNEAQ in the germline V gene (reference sequence). This CDR3 is built from 16 residues. The V end was cut by 5 bases, the J end by 0 bases, with 17 bases between. CDR3 sequence (DNA): TGTGCCAGCAGCGGCAGCTTTCGGGAGAGCTCCTACGAGCAGTACTTC. Translation: CASSGSFRESSYEQYF.

The sample holds a few counts of this clonotype. The gene calls are TRBV24-1 and TRBJ2-1, with 7 bases identical to TRBD2. The CDR3 spans 14 residues. The ends lost 5 bases at V and 7 bases at J; junction bases unmatched: 7. The germline CDR1 and CDR2 sequences are KGHDR and SFDVKD. The CDR3 here is CATSGSSGKNEQFF. The CDR3 DNA reads TGTGCCACCAGTGGATCGAGCGGGAAAAATGAGCAGTTCTTC.

This clonotype showed up just a few times. The V and J genes are TRBV18 and TRBJ2-1, with 9 bases lining up with TRBD1. V shed 3 bases, J shed 9 bases, and the junction held 15 bases outside the gene matches. Per the germline V gene, CDR1 is KGHSH and CDR2 is LQKENI. The CDR3 is 17 residues long. CDR3 nucleotides: TGTGCCAGCTCACCTACTACCGGGACAGGGACTCTGAGTGAGCAGTTCTTC. This encodes CASSPTTGTGTLSEQFF.

This clonotype was counted at least ten times. The rearrangement links TRBV20-1 to TRBJ2-1, with 10 positions matching TRBD2. V lost 2 bases, J lost 2 bases, and 0 bases stayed unmatched. CDR3 length: 14 residues. The germline V gene encodes CDR1 DFQATT and CDR2 SNEGSKA (reference sequence). CDR3: CSARLAGAYNEQFF. The CDR3 DNA reads TGCAGTGCTAGACTAGCGGGGGCCTACAATGAGCAGTTCTTC.

This clonotype was counted at least ten times. The rearrangement uses TRBV11-2 and TRBJ2-2; D is ambiguous. The V gene lost 6 bases and the J gene lost 4 bases, with 12 bases spanning the gap. This CDR3 has 14 amino acids. Germline V gene lookup returns CDR1 SGHAT and CDR2 FQNNGV. The CDR3 protein is CASSLRQSTGELFF. The CDR3 nucleotides are TGTGCCAGCAGTCTTCGACAATCCACCGGGGAGCTGTTTTTT.

In this sample, this clonotype turned up many times. This chain links TRBV28 with TRBJ2-1; TRBD2 aligns across 7 bases. Germline V gene lookup returns CDR1 MDHEN and CDR2 SYDVKM. Trimming removed 5 bases from V and 7 bases from J; junction bases left unmatched: 8. This CDR3 has 14 amino acids. CDR3 sequence (DNA): TGTGCCAGCAGTCCCATCGGCGGGGGTAATGAGCAGTTCTTC. Its translation is CASSPIGGGNEQFF. Full variable domain (rest looked up from reference TRBV28 and TRBJ2-1): DVKVTQSSRYLVKRTGEKVFLECVQDMDHENMFWYRQDPGLGLRLIYFSYDVKMKEKGDIPEGYSVSREKKERFSLILESASTNQTSMYLCASSPIGGGNEQFFGPGTRLTVL.

This clonotype has just a few counts. The CDR3 loop reads CASSQSTLAGEGEQYF. The CDR3 coding sequence is TGTGCCAGCAGCCAATCTACACTAGCGGGAGAAGGGGAGCAGTACTTC. The chain recombines TRBV16 with TRBJ2-7, with 11 bases identical to TRBD2. J lost 7 bases, V lost 0 bases, and 8 bases had no gene match. CDR3 length: 16 residues. The germline V gene has CDR1 KGHSY and CDR2 FQNENV.

The gene calls are TRBV7-3 and TRBJ2-3; D is unresolved. Looked up from germline, CDR1 is SGHTA and CDR2 is FQGTGA. Between the trimmed V and J ends, which lost 5 bases and 3 bases, there was a span of 24 bases. CDR3 length: 18 residues. This chain's CDR3 is CASSESGGHLTSTDTQYF. CDR3 DNA: TGTGCCAGCAGCGAATCGGGCGGTCACCTCACGAGTACAGATACGCAGTATTTT.

This clonotype has ten or more counts. The rearrangement joins TRBV6-2 or TRBV6-3 to TRBJ1-1; maybe TRBD1 (6 bases). The length of the CDR3 is 18 residues. In germline, CDR1 is MNHEY, CDR2 SVGEGT. Trimming removed 6 bases from V and 0 bases from J, with 23 bases in between. The CDR3 reads CASRSDRSYPTMNTEAFF. The CDR3 nucleotides are TGTGCCAGCAGATCCGACAGGTCTTATCCTACTATGAACACTGAAGCTTTCTTT.

At least ten counts were recorded for this clonotype. V and J are TRBV18 and TRBJ2-1; D gene ambiguous. This CDR3 has 15 amino acids. Trimming left V 4 bases short and J 7 bases short, with 17 bases between. Per germline, CDR1 KGHSH and CDR2 LQKENI. CDR3 sequence: CASSRSLQEKNEQFF. CDR3 coding DNA: TGTGCCAGCTCACGGTCCCTGCAGGAGAAGAATGAGCAGTTCTTC. The variable domain in full, completed from reference TRBV18 and TRBJ2-1, reads NAGVMQNPRHLVRRRGQEARLRCSPMKGHSHVYWYRQLPEEGLKFMVYLQKENIIDESGMPKERFSAEFPKEGPSILRIQQVVRGDSAAYFCASSRSLQEKNEQFFGPGTRLTVL.